This T cell receptor beta chain was documented in a study of patients and donors after allogeneic stem cell transplantation (dated by TCRdb to 2020 to 2022). This clonotype was seen more than once but under ten times. What this receptor recognizes is not known. No much larger clone is present one base from it, and per-base qualities are unavailable. The V and J ends are trimmed by 8 bases and 2 bases, leaving 15 bases between them. The CDR3 runs 14 amino acids, cysteine and phenylalanine included. Only the CDR3 DNA stays, 42 bases, in frame from base 1. The germline V gene yields MNHEY for CDR1 and SVGEGT for CDR2. The library was obtained by RT-PCR. The sequencing machine was a NextSeq 550. The public sequencing data were trimmed at Q25 with fastp and processed into clonotypes with MiXCR by TCRdb, which kept only in-frame beta chains. Rows are unified per CDR3 protein, each entry keeping the most common DNA and genes. This sample holds some 2,000 distinct CDR3 sequences; about 29% were observed only once. Of the sample, 15% to 20% is held by the ten largest clones.

The TCR originated in a human donor who was either an allogeneic HSCT recipient or a stem cell or donor lymphocyte infusion donor (not recorded which). It is not recorded whose cells these are; they may come from a transplant donor. The chain uses TRBV6-2 or TRBV6-3 and TRBJ2-5; too little of a D gene remains to name it. The sequencing input was blood, either unsorted or a sorted T cell fraction (not recorded which). The DNA sequence reads TGTGCCAGCCGGAGAGCAGGCCAGCAAGAGACCCAGTACTTC. Translated, it reads CASRRAGQQETQYF.